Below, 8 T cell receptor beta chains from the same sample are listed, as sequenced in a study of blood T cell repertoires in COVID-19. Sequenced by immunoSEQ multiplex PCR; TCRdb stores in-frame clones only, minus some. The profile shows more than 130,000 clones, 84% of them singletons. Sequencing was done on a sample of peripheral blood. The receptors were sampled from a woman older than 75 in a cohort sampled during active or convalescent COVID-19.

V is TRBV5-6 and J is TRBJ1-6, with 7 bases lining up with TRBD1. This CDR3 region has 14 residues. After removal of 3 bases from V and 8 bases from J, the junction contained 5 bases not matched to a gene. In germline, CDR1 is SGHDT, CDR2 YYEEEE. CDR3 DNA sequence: TGTGCCAGCAGCTCGTGGGACAGATATTCACCCCTCCACTTT. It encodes CASSSWDRYSPLHF.

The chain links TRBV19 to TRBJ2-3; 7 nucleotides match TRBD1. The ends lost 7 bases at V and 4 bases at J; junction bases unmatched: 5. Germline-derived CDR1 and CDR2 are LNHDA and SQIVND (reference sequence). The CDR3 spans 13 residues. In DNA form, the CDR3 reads TGTGCCAGTAACGACAGGGAACCAGATACGCAGTATTTT. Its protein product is CASNDREPDTQYF.

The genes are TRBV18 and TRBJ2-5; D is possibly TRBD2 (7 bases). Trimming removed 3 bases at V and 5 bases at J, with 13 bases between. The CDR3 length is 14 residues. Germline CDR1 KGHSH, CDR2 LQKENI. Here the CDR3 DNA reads TGTGCCAGCTCACCTGGGCGGGGGCCGGAGACCCAGTACTTC. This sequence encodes CASSPGRGPETQYF. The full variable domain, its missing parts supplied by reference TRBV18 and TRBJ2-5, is NAGVMQNPRHLVRRRGQEARLRCSPMKGHSHVYWYRQLPEEGLKFMVYLQKENIIDESGMPKERFSAEFPKEGPSILRIQQVVRGDSAAYFCASSPGRGPETQYFGPGTRLLVL.

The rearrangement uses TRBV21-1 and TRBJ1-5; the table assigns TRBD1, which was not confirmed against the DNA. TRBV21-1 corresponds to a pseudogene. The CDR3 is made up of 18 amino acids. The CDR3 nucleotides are TGTGCCAGCAGCAAAGGGACAGGGGATACATATAGCAATCAGCCCCAGCATTTT. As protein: CASSKGTGDTYSNQPQHF.

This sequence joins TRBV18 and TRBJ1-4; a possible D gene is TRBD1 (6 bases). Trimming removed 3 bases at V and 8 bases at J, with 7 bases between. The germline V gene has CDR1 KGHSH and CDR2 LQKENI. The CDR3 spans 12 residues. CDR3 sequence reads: CASSPDREKLFF. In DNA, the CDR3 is TGTGCCAGCTCACCCGACAGGGAAAAACTGTTTTTT. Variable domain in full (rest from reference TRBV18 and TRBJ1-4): NAGVMQNPRHLVRRRGQEARLRCSPMKGHSHVYWYRQLPEEGLKFMVYLQKENIIDESGMPKERFSAEFPKEGPSILRIQQVVRGDSAAYFCASSPDREKLFFGSGTQLSVL.

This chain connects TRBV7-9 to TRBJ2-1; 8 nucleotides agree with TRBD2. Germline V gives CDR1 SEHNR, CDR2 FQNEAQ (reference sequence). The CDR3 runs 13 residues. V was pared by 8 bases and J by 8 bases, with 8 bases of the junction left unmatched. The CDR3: CASQAGVGDEQFF. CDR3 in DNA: TGTGCCAGCCAAGCGGGGGTTGGCGATGAGCAGTTCTTC.

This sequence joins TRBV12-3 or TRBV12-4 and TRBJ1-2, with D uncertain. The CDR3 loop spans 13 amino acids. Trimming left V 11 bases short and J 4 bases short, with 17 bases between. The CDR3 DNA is TGTGCCCCCAGTCTACGACACGCCTATGGCTACACCTTC. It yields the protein CAPSLRHAYGYTF.

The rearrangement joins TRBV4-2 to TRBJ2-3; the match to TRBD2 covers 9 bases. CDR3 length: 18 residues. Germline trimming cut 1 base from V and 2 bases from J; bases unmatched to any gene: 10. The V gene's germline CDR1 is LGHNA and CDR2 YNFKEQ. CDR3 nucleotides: TGTGCCAGCAGCCAAGTAGCAGCGGGGGGACCTATCACAGATACGCAGTATTTT. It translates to CASSQVAAGGPITDTQYF.